This TCR beta chain was observed in a study of blood T cell repertoires in COVID-19. Study-wide background: Samples of COVID-19 (acute and convalescent) were obtained from the United States, Italy and Spain.

In its sample, this clone was seen once. Recruits, aged 18 to 89 years, lived in 24 US areas. Membership in each cohort depended on participant-reported clinical history. This CDR3 has 12 residues. Germline CDR1 is SNHLY and CDR2 is FYNNEI. The V end lost 2 bases, the J end lost 11 bases, and 12 bases lay between the germline ends. In the source study's methods: Using reference gene primer amplification, nucleated cell counts were estimated. The table came from immunoSEQ multiplex PCR; TCRdb's copy has only in-frame clones and leaves some out. V and J calls and clone size come straight from that table; D and trimming were deduced from the DNA. Seen here are about 200,000 clones, more than 70% observed once, and the top ten hold about 6%.

The chain has TRBV2 and TRBJ1-1; D not resolved. The clonotype originates from a man aged 40-49 years with acute COVID-19. The sequenced material came from PBMCs or T cells enriched from blood (not recorded which). The CDR3 region has the DNA TGTGCCAGCAGTGAACTTTCTAGCGGGGCTTTCTTT. Translated: CASSELSSGAFF.